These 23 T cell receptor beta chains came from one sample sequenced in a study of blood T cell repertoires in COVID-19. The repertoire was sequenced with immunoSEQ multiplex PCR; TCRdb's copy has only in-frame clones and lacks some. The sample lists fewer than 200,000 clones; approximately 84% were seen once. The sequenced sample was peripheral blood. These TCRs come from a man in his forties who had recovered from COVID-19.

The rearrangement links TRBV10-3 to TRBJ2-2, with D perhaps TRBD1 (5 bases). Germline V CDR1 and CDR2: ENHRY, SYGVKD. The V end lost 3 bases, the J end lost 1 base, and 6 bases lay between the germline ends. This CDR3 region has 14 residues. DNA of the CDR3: TGTGCCATCAGTGAAACAGGGAACACCGGGGAGCTGTTTTTT. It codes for CAISETGNTGELFF.

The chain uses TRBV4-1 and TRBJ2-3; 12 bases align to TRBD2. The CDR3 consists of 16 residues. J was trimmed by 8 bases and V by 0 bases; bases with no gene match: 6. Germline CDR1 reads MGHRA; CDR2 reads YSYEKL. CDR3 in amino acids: CASSQEFASGRGTQYF. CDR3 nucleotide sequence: TGCGCCAGCAGCCAAGAATTTGCTAGCGGGAGGGGTACGCAGTATTTT.

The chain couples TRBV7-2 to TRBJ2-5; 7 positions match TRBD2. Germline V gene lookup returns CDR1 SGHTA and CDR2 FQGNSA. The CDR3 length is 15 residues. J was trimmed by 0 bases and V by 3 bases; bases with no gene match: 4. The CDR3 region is CASSFLGLNQETQYF. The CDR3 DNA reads TGTGCCAGCAGCTTCCTGGGACTAAACCAAGAGACCCAGTACTTC. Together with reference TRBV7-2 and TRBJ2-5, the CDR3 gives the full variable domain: GAGVSQSPSNKVTEKGKDVELRCDPISGHTALYWYRQSLGQGLEFLIYFQGNSAPDKSGLPSDRFSAERTGGSVSTLTIQRTQQEDSAVYLCASSFLGLNQETQYFGPGTRLLVL.

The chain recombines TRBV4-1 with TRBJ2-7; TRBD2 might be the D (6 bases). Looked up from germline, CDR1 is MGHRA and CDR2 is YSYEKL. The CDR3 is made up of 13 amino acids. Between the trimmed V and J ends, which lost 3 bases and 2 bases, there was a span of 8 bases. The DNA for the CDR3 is TGCGCCAGCAGCCACCCGGGGGCCTACGAGCAGTACTTC. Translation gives CASSHPGAYEQYF.

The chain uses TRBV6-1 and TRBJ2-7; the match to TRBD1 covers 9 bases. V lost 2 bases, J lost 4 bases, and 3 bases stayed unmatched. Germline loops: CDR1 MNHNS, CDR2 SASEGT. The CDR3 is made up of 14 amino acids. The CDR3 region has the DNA TGTGCCAGCAGTGAATTAGGGACAGGGTACGAGCAGTACTTC. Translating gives CASSELGTGYEQYF.

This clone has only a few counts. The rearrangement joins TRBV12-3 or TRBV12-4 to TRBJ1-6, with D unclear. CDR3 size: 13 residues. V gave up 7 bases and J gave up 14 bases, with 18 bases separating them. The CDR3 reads CASKNSAVESLHF. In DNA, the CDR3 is TGTGCCAGCAAAAATTCAGCGGTGGAATCCCTCCACTTT.

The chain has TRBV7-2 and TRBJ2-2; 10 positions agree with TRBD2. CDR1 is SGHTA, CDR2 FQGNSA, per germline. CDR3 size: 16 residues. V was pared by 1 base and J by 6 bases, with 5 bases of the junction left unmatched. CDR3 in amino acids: CASSLVGTSAAGELFF. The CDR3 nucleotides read TGTGCCAGCAGCTTAGTCGGGACTAGCGCCGCCGGGGAGCTGTTTTTT.

CDR3 sequence (DNA): TGTGCCAGCAGTTACGACCTAGCGGGAGAGAAGACCCAGTACTTC. It encodes CASSYDLAGEKTQYF. The rearrangement uses TRBV6-5 and TRBJ2-5, with 10 bases fitting TRBD2. The length of the CDR3 is 15 residues. CDR1 is MNHEY, CDR2 SVGAGI, per germline. With V trimmed by 2 bases and J by 6 bases, 6 bases remained unmatched.

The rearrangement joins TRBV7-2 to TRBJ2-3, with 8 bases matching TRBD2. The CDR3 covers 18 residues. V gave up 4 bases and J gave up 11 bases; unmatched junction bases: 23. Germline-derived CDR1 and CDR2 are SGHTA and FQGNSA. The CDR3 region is CASSSPAGVSGARLVQYF. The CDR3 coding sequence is TGTGCCAGCAGCTCTCCGGCGGGAGTTAGCGGGGCGCGGCTGGTGCAGTATTTT.

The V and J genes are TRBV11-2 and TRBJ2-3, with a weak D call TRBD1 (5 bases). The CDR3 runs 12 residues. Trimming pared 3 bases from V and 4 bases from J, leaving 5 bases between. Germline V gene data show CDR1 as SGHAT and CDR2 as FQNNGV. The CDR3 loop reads CASSFRADTQYF. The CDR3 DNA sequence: TGTGCCAGCAGCTTCAGGGCAGATACGCAGTATTTT.

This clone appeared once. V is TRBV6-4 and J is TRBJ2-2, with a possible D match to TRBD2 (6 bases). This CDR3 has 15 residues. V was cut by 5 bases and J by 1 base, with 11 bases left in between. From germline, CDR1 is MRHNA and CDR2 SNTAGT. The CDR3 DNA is TGTGCCAGCAGTACGGGGGACGGGAACACCGGGGAGCTGTTTTTT. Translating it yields CASSTGDGNTGELFF.

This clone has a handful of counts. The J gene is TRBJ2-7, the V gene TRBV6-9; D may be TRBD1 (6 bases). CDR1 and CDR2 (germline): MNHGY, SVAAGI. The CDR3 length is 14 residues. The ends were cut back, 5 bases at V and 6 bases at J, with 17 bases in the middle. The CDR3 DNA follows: TGTGCCAGCAGTACCGGCAGGGGTGAGGGCGAGCAGTACTTC. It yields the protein CASSTGRGEGEQYF.

The CDR3, as DNA: TGTGCCAGCAGCTCCACTCCACCACCCACCGGGGAGCTGTTTTTT. Its translation: CASSSTPPPTGELFF. This chain links TRBV7-3 with TRBJ2-2; unclear D gene. The length of the CDR3 is 15 residues. V dropped 4 bases and J dropped 4 bases, with 13 bases sitting between them. CDR1 is SGHTA and CDR2 is FQGTGA in the germline V gene. Full variable domain (missing parts from reference TRBV7-3 and TRBJ2-2): GAGVSQTPSNKVTEKGKYVELRCDPISGHTALYWYRQSLGQGPEFLIYFQGTGAADDSGLPNDRFFAVRPEGSVSTLKIQRTERGDSAVYLCASSSTPPPTGELFFGEGSRLTVL.

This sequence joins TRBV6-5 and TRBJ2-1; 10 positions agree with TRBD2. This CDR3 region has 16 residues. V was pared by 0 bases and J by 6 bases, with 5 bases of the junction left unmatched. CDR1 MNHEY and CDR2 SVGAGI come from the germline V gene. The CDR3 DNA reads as TGTGCCAGCAGTTACTCGCCTAGCGGGGGTTTCAATGAGCAGTTCTTC. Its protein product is CASSYSPSGGFNEQFF.

CDR3 amino acids: CASSQDMVENYGYTF. The CDR3 bases are TGCGCCAGCAGCCAAGATATGGTAGAGAACTATGGCTACACCTTC. The chain carries TRBV4-3 and TRBJ1-2; no clear D gene. The CDR3 consists of 15 residues. Germline V gene sequence: CDR1 LGHNA, CDR2 YSLEER. Trimming took 0 bases from V and 2 from J, leaving 10 bases between them.

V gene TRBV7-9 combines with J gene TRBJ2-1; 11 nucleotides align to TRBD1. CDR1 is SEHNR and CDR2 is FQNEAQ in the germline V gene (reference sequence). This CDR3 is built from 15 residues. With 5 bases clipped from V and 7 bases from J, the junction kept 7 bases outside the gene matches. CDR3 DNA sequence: TGTGCCAGCAGCCTCCCGGGACAGGGGGGTAATGAGCAGTTCTTC. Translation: CASSLPGQGGNEQFF.

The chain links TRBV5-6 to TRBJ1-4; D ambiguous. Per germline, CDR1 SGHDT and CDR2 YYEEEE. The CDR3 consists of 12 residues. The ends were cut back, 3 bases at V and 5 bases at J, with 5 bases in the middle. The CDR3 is CASSYQNEKLFF. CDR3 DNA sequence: TGTGCCAGCAGCTATCAGAATGAAAAACTGTTTTTT.

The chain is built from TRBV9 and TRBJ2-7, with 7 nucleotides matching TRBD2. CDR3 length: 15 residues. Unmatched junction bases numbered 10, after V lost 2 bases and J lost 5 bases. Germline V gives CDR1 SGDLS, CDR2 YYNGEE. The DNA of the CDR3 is TGTGCCAGCAGCGTGGAAGGGACTAAGGCCAACGAGCAGTACTTC. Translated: CASSVEGTKANEQYF.

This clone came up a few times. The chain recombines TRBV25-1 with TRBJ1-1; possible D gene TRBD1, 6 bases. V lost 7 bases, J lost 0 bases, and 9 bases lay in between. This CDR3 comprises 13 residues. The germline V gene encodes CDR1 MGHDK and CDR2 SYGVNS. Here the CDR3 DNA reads TGTGCCAGCATGACAGGACTGAACACTGAAGCTTTCTTT. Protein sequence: CASMTGLNTEAFF. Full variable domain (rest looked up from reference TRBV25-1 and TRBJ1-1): EADIYQTPRYLVIGTGKKITLECSQTMGHDKMYWYQQDPGMELHLIHYSYGVNSTEKGDLSSESTVSRIRTEHFPLTLESARPSHTSQYLCASMTGLNTEAFFGQGTRLTVV.

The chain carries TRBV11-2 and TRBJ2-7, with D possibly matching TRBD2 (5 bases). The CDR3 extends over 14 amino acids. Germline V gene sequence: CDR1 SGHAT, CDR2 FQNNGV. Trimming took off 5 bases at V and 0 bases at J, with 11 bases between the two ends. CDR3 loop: CASSLHEGSYEQYF. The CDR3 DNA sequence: TGTGCCAGCAGCCTGCACGAGGGCTCCTACGAGCAGTACTTC.

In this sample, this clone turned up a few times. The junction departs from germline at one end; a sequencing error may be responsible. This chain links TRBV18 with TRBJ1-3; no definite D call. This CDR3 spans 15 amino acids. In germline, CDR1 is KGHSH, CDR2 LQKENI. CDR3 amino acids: CASSSPREAGNTIYF. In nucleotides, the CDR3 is TGTGCCAGCTCATCACCGCGGGAGGCCGGAAACACCATATATTTT.

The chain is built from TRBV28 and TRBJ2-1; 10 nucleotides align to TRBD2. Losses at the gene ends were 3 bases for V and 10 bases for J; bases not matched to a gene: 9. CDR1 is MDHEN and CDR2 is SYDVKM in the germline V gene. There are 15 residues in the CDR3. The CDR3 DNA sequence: TGTGCCAGCAGTTTCTCGAGCGGGAGGGCTGGCGAGCAGTTCTTC. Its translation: CASSFSSGRAGEQFF.

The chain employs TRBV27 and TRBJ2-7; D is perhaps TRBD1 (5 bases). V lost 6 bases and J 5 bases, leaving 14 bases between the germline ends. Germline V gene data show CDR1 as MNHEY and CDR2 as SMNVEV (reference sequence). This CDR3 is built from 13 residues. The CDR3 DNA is TGTGCCAGCAGCCGAAGGGGCGAAGACGAGCAGTACTTC. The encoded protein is CASSRRGEDEQYF.